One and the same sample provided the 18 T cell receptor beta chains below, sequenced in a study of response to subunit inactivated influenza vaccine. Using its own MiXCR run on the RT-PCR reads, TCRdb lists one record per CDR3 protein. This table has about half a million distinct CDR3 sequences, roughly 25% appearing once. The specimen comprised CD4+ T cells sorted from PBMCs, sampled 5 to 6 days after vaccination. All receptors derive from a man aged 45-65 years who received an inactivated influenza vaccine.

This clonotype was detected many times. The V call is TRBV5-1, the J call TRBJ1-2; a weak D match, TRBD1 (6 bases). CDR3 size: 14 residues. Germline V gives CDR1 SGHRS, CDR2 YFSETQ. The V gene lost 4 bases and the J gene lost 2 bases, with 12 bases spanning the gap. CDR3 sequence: CASSETQGNYGYTF. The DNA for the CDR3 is TGCGCCAGCAGCGAGACACAGGGAAACTATGGCTACACCTTC.

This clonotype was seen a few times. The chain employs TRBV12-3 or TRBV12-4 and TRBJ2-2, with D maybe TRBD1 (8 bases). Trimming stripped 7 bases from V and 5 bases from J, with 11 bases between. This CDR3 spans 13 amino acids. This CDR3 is CASNRGGTGELFF. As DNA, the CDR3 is TGTGCCAGCAACAGGGGGGGGACCGGGGAGCTGTTTTTT.

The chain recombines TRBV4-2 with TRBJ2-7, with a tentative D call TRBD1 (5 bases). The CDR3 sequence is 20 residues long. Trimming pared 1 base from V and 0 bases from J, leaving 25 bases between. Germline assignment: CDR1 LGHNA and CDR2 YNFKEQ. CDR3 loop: CASSQVGVKDPYQNSYEQYF. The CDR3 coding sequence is TGTGCCAGCAGCCAAGTAGGGGTTAAGGATCCATACCAAAACTCCTACGAGCAGTACTTC.

CDR3 bases: TGTGCCAGCAGAAGGGACTGGGCCTCCTACAATGAGCAGTTCTTC. This codes for CASRRDWASYNEQFF. This chain uses TRBV6-4 with TRBJ2-1, with a weak D call TRBD2 (6 bases). This CDR3 spans 15 amino acids. The ends were cut back, 6 bases at V and 0 bases at J, with 12 bases in the middle. Germline V gene sequence: CDR1 MRHNA, CDR2 SNTAGT.

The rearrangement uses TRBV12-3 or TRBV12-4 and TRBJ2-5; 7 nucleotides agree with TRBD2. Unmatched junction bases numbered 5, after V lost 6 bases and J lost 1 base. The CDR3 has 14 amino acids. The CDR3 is CASRTGTIQETQYF. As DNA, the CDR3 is TGTGCCAGCAGAACCGGGACTATCCAAGAGACCCAGTACTTC.

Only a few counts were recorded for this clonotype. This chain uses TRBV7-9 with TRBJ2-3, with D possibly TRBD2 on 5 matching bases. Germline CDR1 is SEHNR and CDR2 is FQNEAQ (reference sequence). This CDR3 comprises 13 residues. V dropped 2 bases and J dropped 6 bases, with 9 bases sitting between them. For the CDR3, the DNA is TGTGCCAGCAGCTTACGGTGGGAGGATACGCAGTATTTT. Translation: CASSLRWEDTQYF. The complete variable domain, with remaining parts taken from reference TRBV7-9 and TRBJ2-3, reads DTGVSQNPRHKITKRGQNVTFRCDPISEHNRLYWYRQTLGQGPEFLTYFQNEAQLEKSRLLSDRFSAERPKGSFSTLEIQRTEQGDSAMYLCASSLRWEDTQYFGPGTRLTVL.

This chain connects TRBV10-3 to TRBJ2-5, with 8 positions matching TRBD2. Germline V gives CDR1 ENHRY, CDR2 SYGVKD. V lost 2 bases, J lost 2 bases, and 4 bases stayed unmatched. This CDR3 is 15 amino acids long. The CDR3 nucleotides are TGTGCCATCAGTGAGACTAGCGGCGGACAAGAGACCCAGTACTTC. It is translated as CAISETSGGQETQYF.

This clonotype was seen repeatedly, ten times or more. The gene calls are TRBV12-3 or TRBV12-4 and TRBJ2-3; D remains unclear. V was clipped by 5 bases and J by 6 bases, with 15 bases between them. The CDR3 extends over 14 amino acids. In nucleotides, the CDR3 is TGTGCCAGCAGTACCAAGTACGGTTTGGATACGCAGTATTTT. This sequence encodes CASSTKYGLDTQYF.

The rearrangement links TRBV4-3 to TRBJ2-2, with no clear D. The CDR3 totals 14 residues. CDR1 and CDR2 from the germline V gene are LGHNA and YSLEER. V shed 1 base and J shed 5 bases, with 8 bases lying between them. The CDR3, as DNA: TGCGCCAGCAGCCAAGTTTATGCTACCGGGGAGCTGTTTTTT. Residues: CASSQVYATGELFF.

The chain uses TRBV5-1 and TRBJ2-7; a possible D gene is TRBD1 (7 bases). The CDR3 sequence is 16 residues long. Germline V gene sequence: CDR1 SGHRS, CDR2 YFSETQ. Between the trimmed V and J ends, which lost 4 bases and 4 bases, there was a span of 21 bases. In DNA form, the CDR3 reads TGCGCCAGCAGCGGGGGGACAGCATCTACCCCATACGAGCAGTACTTC. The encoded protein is CASSGGTASTPYEQYF.

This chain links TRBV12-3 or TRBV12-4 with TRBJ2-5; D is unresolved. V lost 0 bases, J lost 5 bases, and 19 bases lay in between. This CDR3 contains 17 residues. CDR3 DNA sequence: TGTGCCAGCAGTTTAGCGTTCAGGCCATTTGCCCGGGAGACCCAGTACTTC. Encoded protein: CASSLAFRPFARETQYF.

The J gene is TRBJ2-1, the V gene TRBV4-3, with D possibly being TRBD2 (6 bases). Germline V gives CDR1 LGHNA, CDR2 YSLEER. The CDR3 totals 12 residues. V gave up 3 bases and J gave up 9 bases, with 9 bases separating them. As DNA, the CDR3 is TGCGCCAGCAGCCATGCGGAGGGTGAGCAGTTCTTC. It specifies CASSHAEGEQFF.

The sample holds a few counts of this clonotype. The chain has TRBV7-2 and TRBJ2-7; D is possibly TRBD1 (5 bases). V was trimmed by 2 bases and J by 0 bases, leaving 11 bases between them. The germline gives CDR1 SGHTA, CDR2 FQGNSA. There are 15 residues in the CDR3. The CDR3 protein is CASSLLQGSSYEQYF. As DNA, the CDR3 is TGTGCCAGCAGCTTATTGCAGGGTTCCTCCTACGAGCAGTACTTC.

The CDR3 DNA reads as TGTGCCAGCAGCTTACGGTCTAGCGGGGGGGCCCCCTTGGAGACCCAGTACTTC. This codes for CASSLRSSGGAPLETQYF. V is TRBV11-2 and J is TRBJ2-5; 12 nucleotides match TRBD2. Trimming took 2 bases from V and 5 from J; bases not matched to a gene: 12. Germline CDR1 and CDR2: SGHAT and FQNNGV. This CDR3 comprises 18 residues.

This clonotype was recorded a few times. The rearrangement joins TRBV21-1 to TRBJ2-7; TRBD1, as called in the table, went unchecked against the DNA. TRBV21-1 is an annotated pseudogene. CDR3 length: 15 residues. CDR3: CASSKGDRGINEQYF. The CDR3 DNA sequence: TGTGCCAGCAGCAAAGGGGACAGGGGGATCAACGAGCAGTACTTC.

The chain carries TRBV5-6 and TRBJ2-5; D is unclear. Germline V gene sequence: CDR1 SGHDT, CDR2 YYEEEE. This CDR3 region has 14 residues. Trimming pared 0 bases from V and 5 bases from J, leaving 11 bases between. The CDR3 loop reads CASSLVGSVETQYF. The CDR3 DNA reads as TGTGCCAGCAGCTTGGTGGGTTCCGTGGAGACCCAGTACTTC.

The CDR3 here is CASSETGEYGYTF. The CDR3 DNA is TGTGCCAGCAGCGAGACAGGGGAATATGGCTACACCTTC. This chain uses TRBV21-1 with TRBJ1-2; no DNA check was done on the table's D call, TRBD1. TRBV21-1 is recorded as a pseudogene. CDR3 length equals 13 residues.

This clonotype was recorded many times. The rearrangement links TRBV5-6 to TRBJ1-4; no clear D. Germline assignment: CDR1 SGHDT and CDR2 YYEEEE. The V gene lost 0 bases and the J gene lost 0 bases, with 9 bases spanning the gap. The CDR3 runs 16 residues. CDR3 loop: CASSLGRRATNEKLFF. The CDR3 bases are TGTGCCAGCAGCTTGGGACGGCGTGCAACTAATGAAAAACTGTTTTTT.